The subject of this entry is one TCR beta chain. Amplification of ligated cDNA took four PCR rounds with SP2 and nested alpha and beta constant primers. TCRdb re-called the 5' RACE reads with MiXCR, one entry per CDR3 protein. The top ten clones hold about a fifth of a sample with tens of thousands of distinct CDR3 sequences, around 8% of them seen once. A UMI-containing oligonucleotide was joined by 3' ligation to the TCR cDNA template. Whole-blood samples were approximately 2.6 ml of peripheral blood from healthy adult volunteers. Reverse transcription used DNase-treated unsorted total RNA, aiming for roughly 1 to 1000 ng. This sample stems from a study of naive and memory T cell subsets. The germline CDR1 and CDR2 sequences are LNHDA and SQIVND (reference sequence). The CDR3 loop spans 15 amino acids. The trim removed 9 bases at V and 0 bases at J, leaving 7 bases unmatched.

The chain couples TRBV19 to TRBJ2-1, with TRBD1 matching over 8 bases. This receptor was taken from a female donor in good health. The CDR3 bases are TGTGCCAGCCGACGGGACAGGAACTCCTACAATGAGCAGTTCTTC. This sequence encodes CASRRDRNSYNEQFF.